The next 9 T cell receptor beta chains were all read from a single sample in a study of cytomegalovirus exposure and HLA in healthy donors. PCR employed 60 Vbeta and 13 Jbeta primers. Measured with immunoSEQ multiplex PCR; TCRdb has only the in-frame clones, and not every one. The sample has roughly 99,000 clones; 60% to 85% are singletons. Source material: PBMCs. The receptors here all came from a man aged 55 to 70 in good health and CMV-seropositive.

The chain uses TRBV9 and TRBJ1-2; 7 bases line up with TRBD1. The CDR3 has 17 amino acids. The J segment lost 3 bases and the V segment lost 0 bases, leaving 11 bases of the junction unmatched. Germline V gene data show CDR1 as SGDLS and CDR2 as YYNGEE. CDR3 DNA: TGTGCCAGCAGCGTAGAGAGGGGGCCCACTAAATACTATGGCTACACCTTC. It specifies CASSVERGPTKYYGYTF.

The V call is TRBV27, the J call TRBJ2-1, with D unresolved. Per germline, CDR1 MNHEY and CDR2 SMNVEV (reference sequence). The CDR3 runs to 13 residues. Trimming cost V 2 bases and J 4 bases, with 6 bases left between them. The CDR3 region is CASSLVAYNEQFF. DNA of the CDR3: TGTGCCAGCAGTTTAGTTGCGTACAATGAGCAGTTCTTC.

The chain recombines TRBV27 with TRBJ1-1; D unresolved. Looked up from germline, CDR1 is MNHEY and CDR2 is SMNVEV (reference sequence). This CDR3 contains 15 residues. V lost 10 bases, J lost 1 base, and 19 bases lay in between. This CDR3 reads CATRSLLSGNTEAFF. In nucleotides, the CDR3 is TGTGCCACCCGATCCTTGTTGTCCGGGAACACTGAAGCTTTCTTT.

V and J are TRBV19 and TRBJ2-6; D ambiguous. The V gene lost 7 bases and the J gene lost 2 bases, with 6 bases spanning the gap. CDR3 length: 13 amino acids. CDR1 is LNHDA and CDR2 is SQIVND in the germline V gene (reference sequence). The CDR3 sequence is CASNYPGANVLTF. The CDR3 region has the DNA TGTGCCAGTAACTACCCTGGGGCCAACGTCCTGACTTTC.

This chain connects TRBV28 to TRBJ1-5; D is uncertain. The V end lost 5 bases, the J end lost 0 bases, and 5 bases lay between the germline ends. Per germline, CDR1 MDHEN and CDR2 SYDVKM. The CDR3 loop spans 13 amino acids. CDR3 sequence: CASSPGSNQPQHF. The CDR3 DNA sequence: TGTGCCAGCAGTCCCGGTAGCAATCAGCCCCAGCATTTT.

This clone was seen only once. This chain joins TRBV7-9 and TRBJ2-2; 7 bases align to TRBD1. The CDR3 length is 17 residues. V trimming: 1 base; J trimming: 1 base; junction bases outside the gene matches: 6. CDR1 and CDR2 from the germline V gene are SEHNR and FQNEAQ (reference sequence). The CDR3 DNA reads TGTGCCAGCAGCTTAGGAGCCGGGACAGAGAACACCGGGGAGCTGTTTTTT. It codes for CASSLGAGTENTGELFF.

The chain couples TRBV7-8 to TRBJ2-1; 9 bases agree with TRBD2. The CDR3 has 15 amino acids. Germline CDR1 SGHVS, CDR2 FQNEAQ. Trimming removed 2 bases from V and 15 bases from J; junction bases left unmatched: 14. CDR3 nucleotide sequence: TGTGCCAGCAGCTTACGTTTTCAGCGGGGGGCCCGGTGGTTCTTC. Its protein is CASSLRFQRGARWFF.

The chain joins TRBV19 to TRBJ2-5, with 10 bases matching TRBD1. The ends lost 1 base at V and 4 bases at J; junction bases unmatched: 3. The CDR3 runs 15 residues. Germline V lookup: CDR1 LNHDA, CDR2 SQIVND (reference sequence). CDR3 protein: CASSIGTGGGETQYF. CDR3 DNA sequence: TGTGCCAGTAGTATAGGGACAGGGGGAGGAGAGACCCAGTACTTC.

The sample holds one count of this clone. J is TRBJ2-7 and V is TRBV7-2; 8 bases are a match to TRBD1. Germline V gene sequence: CDR1 SGHTA, CDR2 FQGNSA. The CDR3 consists of 12 residues. V lost 5 bases and J lost 5; bases outside the gene matches: 2. CDR3 loop: CASSRTGNEQYF. Written as DNA, the CDR3 is TGTGCCAGCAGCCGGACAGGGAACGAGCAGTACTTC.